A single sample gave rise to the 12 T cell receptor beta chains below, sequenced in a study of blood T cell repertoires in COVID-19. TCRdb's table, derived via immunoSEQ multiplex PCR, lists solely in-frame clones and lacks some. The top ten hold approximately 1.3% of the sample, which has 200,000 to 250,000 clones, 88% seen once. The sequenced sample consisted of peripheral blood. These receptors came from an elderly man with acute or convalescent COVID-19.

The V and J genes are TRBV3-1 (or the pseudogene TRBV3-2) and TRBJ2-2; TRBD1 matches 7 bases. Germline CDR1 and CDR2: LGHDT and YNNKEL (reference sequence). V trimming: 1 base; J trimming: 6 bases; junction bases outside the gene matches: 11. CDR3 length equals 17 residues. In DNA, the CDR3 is TGTGCCAGCAGCCAAGTGTCCCTCCAGGGGGTCTCCGGGGAGCTGTTTTTT. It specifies CASSQVSLQGVSGELFF.

CDR3: CASSQSVGVETQYF. DNA for the CDR3: TGCGCCAGCAGCCAATCCGTAGGAGTAGAGACCCAGTACTTC. The chain recombines TRBV4-3 with TRBJ2-5; D is unresolved. Germline V gene data show CDR1 as LGHNA and CDR2 as YSLEER. The CDR3 is 14 residues long. V was clipped by 2 bases and J by 4 bases, with 11 bases between them.

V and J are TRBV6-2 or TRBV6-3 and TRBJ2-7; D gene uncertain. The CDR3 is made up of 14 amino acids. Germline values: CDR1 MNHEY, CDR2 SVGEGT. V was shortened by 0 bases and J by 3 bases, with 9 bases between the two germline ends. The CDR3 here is CASSYSIALYEQYF. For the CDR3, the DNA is TGTGCCAGCAGTTACTCGATAGCCCTCTACGAGCAGTACTTC.

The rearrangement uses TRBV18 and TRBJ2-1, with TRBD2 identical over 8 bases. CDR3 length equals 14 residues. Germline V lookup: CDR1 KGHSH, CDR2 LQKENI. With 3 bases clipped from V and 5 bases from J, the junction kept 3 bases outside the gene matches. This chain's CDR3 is CASSPPAGDNEQFF. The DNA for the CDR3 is TGTGCCAGCTCACCTCCAGCGGGAGACAATGAGCAGTTCTTC.

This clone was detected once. CDR3 in amino acids: CASSQDLTGGPYNEQFF. The CDR3 nucleotides read TGTGCCAGCAGCCAAGATCTTACGGGGGGGCCTTACAATGAGCAGTTCTTC. The chain is built from TRBV3-1 (or the pseudogene TRBV3-2) and TRBJ2-1; TRBD2 aligns across 8 bases. Germline CDR1 LGHDT, CDR2 YNNKEL (reference sequence). V lost 0 bases, J lost 4 bases, and 8 bases stayed unmatched. The CDR3 spans 17 residues.

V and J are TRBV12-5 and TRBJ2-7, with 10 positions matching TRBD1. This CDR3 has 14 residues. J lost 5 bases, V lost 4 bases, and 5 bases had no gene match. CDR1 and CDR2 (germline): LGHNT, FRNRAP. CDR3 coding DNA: TGTGCTAGTGGTTCGGGACAGGGGTCCAACGAGCAGTACTTC. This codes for CASGSGQGSNEQYF.

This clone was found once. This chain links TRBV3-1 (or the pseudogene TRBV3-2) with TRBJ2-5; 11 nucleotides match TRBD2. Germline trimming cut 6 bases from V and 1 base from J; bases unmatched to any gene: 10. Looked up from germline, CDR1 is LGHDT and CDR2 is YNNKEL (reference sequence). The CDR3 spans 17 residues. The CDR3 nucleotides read TGTGCCAGCAGTCATTTAGGGACTAGCGGTTCCCAAGAGACCCAGTACTTC. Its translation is CASSHLGTSGSQETQYF.

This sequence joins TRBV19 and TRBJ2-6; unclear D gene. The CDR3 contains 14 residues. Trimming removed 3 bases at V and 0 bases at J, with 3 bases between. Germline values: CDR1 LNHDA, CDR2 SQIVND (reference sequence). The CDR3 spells CASSINSGANVLTF. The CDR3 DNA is TGTGCCAGTAGTATCAACTCTGGGGCCAACGTCCTGACTTTC.

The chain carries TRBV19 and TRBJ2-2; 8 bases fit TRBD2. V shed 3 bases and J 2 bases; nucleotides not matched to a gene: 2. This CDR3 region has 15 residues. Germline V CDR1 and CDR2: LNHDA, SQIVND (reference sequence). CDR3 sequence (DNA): TGTGCCAGTAGTATGGGACTAGGTAACACCGGGGAGCTGTTTTTT. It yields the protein CASSMGLGNTGELFF. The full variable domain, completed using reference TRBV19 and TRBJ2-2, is DGGITQSPKYLFRKEGQNVTLSCEQNLNHDAMYWYRQDPGQGLRLIYYSQIVNDFQKGDIAEGYSVSREKKESFPLTVTSAQKNPTAFYLCASSMGLGNTGELFFGEGSRLTVL.

The CDR3 loop reads CSVGWGGTDTQYF. CDR3 bases: TGCAGCGTTGGCTGGGGGGGGACAGATACGCAGTATTTT. This rearrangement joins TRBV29-1 to TRBJ2-3, with 7 bases that match TRBD2. In germline, CDR1 is SQVTM, CDR2 ANQGSEA. The ends lost 4 bases at V and 3 bases at J; junction bases unmatched: 4. This CDR3 is 13 amino acids long.

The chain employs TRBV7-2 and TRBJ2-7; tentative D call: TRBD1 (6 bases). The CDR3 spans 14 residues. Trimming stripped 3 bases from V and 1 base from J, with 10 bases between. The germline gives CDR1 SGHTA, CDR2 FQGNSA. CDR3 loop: CASSFLGQSYEQYF. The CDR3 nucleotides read TGTGCCAGCAGCTTTCTAGGACAGTCCTACGAGCAGTACTTC.

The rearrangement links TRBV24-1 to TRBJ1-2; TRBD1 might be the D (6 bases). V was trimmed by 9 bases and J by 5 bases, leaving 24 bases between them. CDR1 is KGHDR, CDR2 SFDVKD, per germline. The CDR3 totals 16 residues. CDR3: CATPAVGGNAPYGYTF. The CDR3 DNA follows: TGTGCCACCCCAGCGGTAGGGGGAAACGCCCCTTATGGCTACACCTTC.